Listed below are T cell receptor beta chains from one sample, sequenced in a study of T cells in localized non-small cell lung cancer. Sequenced by immunoSEQ multiplex PCR; TCRdb stores in-frame clones only, minus some. Counted here are 100,000 to 150,000 clones, more than 80% occurring once; the ten biggest clones make up over 1.5%. The sequences come from peripheral blood, collected before any cancer treatment. Every receptor here comes from a female donor older than 55 with stage I lung adenocarcinoma. CDR3s include the opening cysteine and the closing phenylalanine or tryptophan. Fields, in order: J gene, D gene, clone size, V gene, CDR3 protein, CDR3 DNA. The D gene is left open where the match is weak. The size entry is marked missing in some rows and otherwise reads once, few, many or a size class.

TRBJ1-1,-,-,TRBV18,CASSPPEGGSTEAFF,TGTGCCAGCTCACCACCGGAGGGAGGGAGCACTGAAGCTTTCTTT
TRBJ2-7,-,-,TRBV6-5,CASSPSLSSYEQYF,TGTGCCAGCAGCCCTTCCTTGAGCTCCTACGAGCAGTACTTC
TRBJ2-1,TRBD2,once,TRBV6-5,CASSYSSGRAVEQFF,TGTGCCAGCAGTTACTCTAGCGGGAGGGCCGTTGAGCAGTTCTTC
TRBJ2-1,TRBD2,-,TRBV19,CASGAGGRYNEQFF,TGTGCCAGTGGGGCGGGAGGGAGGTACAATGAGCAGTTCTTC
TRBJ2-3,TRBD2,-,TRBV9,CASSVIAGVTDTQYF,TGTGCCAGCAGCGTCATAGCGGGGGTCACAGATACGCAGTATTTT
TRBJ2-7,-,few,TRBV5-1,CASSESMGEQYF,TGCGCCAGCAGCGAGTCAATGGGTGAGCAGTACTTC
TRBJ2-5,TRBD2,-,TRBV7-2,CASSFTGGPGETQYF,TGTGCCAGCAGCTTTACGGGAGGGCCTGGAGAGACCCAGTACTTC
TRBJ1-1,-,-,TRBV11-2,CASSYPLGGSTEAFF,TGTGCCAGCAGCTACCCGTTGGGTGGATCCACTGAAGCTTTCTTT
TRBJ2-1,TRBD2,-,TRBV7-9,CASSLVPLAGGFFHEQFF,TGTGCCAGCAGCTTAGTCCCTTTGGCGGGAGGGTTCTTCCATGAGCAGTTCTTC
TRBJ2-7,TRBD1,-,TRBV6-1,CGTGLYEQYF,TGTGGGACAGGGTTGTACGAGCAGTACTTC
TRBJ1-5,TRBD1,-,TRBV19,CASSIVMTGHQPQHF,TGTGCCAGTAGTATAGTGATGACAGGGCATCAGCCCCAGCATTTT
TRBJ2-5,TRBD1,-,TRBV11-1,CASSPGTEETQYF,TGTGCCAGCAGCCCAGGGACAGAAGAGACCCAGTACTTC
TRBJ2-7,-,once,TRBV9,CASSRPPIYEQYF,TGTGCCAGCAGCCGACCCCCCATATACGAGCAGTACTTC
TRBJ2-3,-,-,TRBV28,CASSQNSRTLLTDTQYF,TGTGCCAGCAGCCAAAATTCTCGGACATTGCTCACAGATACGCAGTATTTT
TRBJ1-2,TRBD1,many,TRBV10-3,CAISDKGADYGYTF,TGTGCCATCAGTGATAAGGGGGCGGACTATGGCTACACCTTC
TRBJ2-3,TRBD2,-,TRBV9,CASSPPLGTSGPDTQYF,TGTGCCAGCAGCCCCCCCCTTGGGACTAGCGGGCCAGATACGCAGTATTTT
TRBJ2-3,TRBD1,-,TRBV28,CASSLATGGTDTQYF,TGTGCCAGCAGTTTGGCAACAGGGGGTACAGATACGCAGTATTTT
TRBJ2-7,-,-,TRBV5-1,CASSLIAGAYEQYF,TGCGCCAGCAGCTTGATTGCTGGGGCCTACGAGCAGTACTTC
TRBJ2-7,TRBD2,-,TRBV28,CASSPSGAPSYEQYF,TGTGCCAGCAGTCCTAGCGGGGCCCCGTCCTACGAGCAGTACTTC
TRBJ2-5,-,-,TRBV18,CASSPLGRVQETQYF,TGTGCCAGCTCACCACTAGGACGGGTGCAAGAGACCCAGTACTTC
TRBJ1-6,-,-,TRBV6-5,CASRRKNSPLHF,TGTGCCAGCAGAAGAAAAAATTCACCCCTCCACTTT
TRBJ2-1,TRBD2,-,TRBV5-1,CASSYSGTPPYNEQFF,TGCGCCAGCAGTTATAGCGGGACCCCCCCCTACAATGAGCAGTTCTTC
TRBJ2-3,-,-,TRBV28,CASSQGGGTDTQYF,TGTGCCAGCAGTCAGGGGGGAGGAACGGATACGCAGTATTTT
TRBJ1-1,-,-,TRBV29-1,CSVSNTEAFF,TGCAGCGTGTCGAACACTGAAGCTTTCTTT
TRBJ2-7,-,-,TRBV28,CASSLGGLSEQYF,TGTGCCAGCAGTTTAGGGGGACTTTCCGAGCAGTACTTC
TRBJ1-5,-,-,TRBV12-5,CASGFGPQHF,TGTGCTAGTGGTTTTGGGCCCCAGCATTTT
TRBJ2-1,TRBD1,-,TRBV4-1,CASSPGLQGLNEQFF,TGCGCCAGCAGCCCGGGGCTACAGGGGTTGAATGAGCAGTTCTTC
TRBJ2-7,-,-,TRBV18,CASSPPGFAYEQYF,TGTGCCAGCTCACCGCCGGGTTTTGCCTACGAGCAGTACTTC
TRBJ2-1,-,-,TRBV25-1,CASSPGKINEQFF,TGTGCCAGCAGTCCAGGGAAAATCAATGAGCAGTTCTTC
TRBJ2-1,TRBD2,-,TRBV30,CAWRPGLAGIFF,TGTGCCTGGAGACCAGGACTAGCGGGAATTTTCTTC
TRBJ2-1,TRBD2,-,TRBV10-3,CAISESLLAGGSLAYNEQFF,TGTGCCATCAGTGAGTCTCTCCTAGCGGGAGGGTCGCTCGCCTACAATGAGCAGTTCTTC
TRBJ1-4,TRBD1,-,TRBV10-1,CASISRDRDKINEKLFF,TGCGCCAGCATAAGTAGGGACAGGGACAAAATTAATGAAAAACTGTTTTTT
TRBJ2-3,-,-,TRBV2,CASSDSRVRWDTQYF,TGTGCCAGCAGTGATTCCAGGGTCAGGTGGGATACGCAGTATTTT
TRBJ2-2,TRBD2,-,TRBV7-8,CASSVGLQNTGELFF,TGTGCCAGCAGCGTGGGACTACAGAACACCGGGGAGCTGTTTTTT
TRBJ1-3,TRBD1,-,TRBV7-9,CASRNQQGFFGTIYF,TGTGCCAGCAGGAACCAACAGGGGTTTTTTGGCACCATATATTTT
TRBJ2-2,-,-,TRBV5-1,CASRPSVNTGELFF,TGCGCCAGCAGGCCTAGCGTTAACACCGGGGAGCTGTTTTTT
TRBJ2-1,-,-,TRBV28,CASRGIRGGGLGEQFF,TGTGCCAGCCGCGGGATTCGAGGGGGGGGTCTGGGTGAGCAGTTCTTC
TRBJ2-2,TRBD2,-,TRBV18,CASSGLAGGNTGELFF,TGTGCCAGCTCAGGACTAGCGGGAGGAAACACCGGGGAGCTGTTTTTT
TRBJ2-3,TRBD2,-,TRBV28,CASSGASGAVRDTQYF,TGTGCCAGTTCGGGCGCTAGCGGCGCTGTAAGAGATACGCAGTATTTT
TRBJ1-4,TRBD1,once,TRBV5-1,CASSFGRGFATNEKLFF,TGCGCCAGCAGCTTTGGCAGGGGGTTCGCAACTAATGAAAAACTGTTTTTT
TRBJ1-2,-,-,TRBV10-3,CAISEEGPHGYTF,TGTGCCATCAGTGAGGAGGGACCCCATGGCTACACCTTC
TRBJ1-2,TRBD1,-,TRBV28,CASRTGEINYGYTF,TGTGCCAGCAGGACAGGGGAAATAAACTATGGCTACACCTTC
TRBJ1-1,-,few,TRBV9,CASSGRVWTEAFF,TGTGCCAGCAGCGGAAGGGTGTGGACTGAAGCTTTCTTT
TRBJ2-1,-,-,TRBV9,CASSVGGAPDEQFF,TGTGCCAGCAGCGTAGGTGGGGCCCCCGATGAGCAGTTCTTC
TRBJ1-5,-,-,TRBV18,CASSPPEGRNQPQHF,TGTGCCAGCTCACCACCGGAGGGGCGCAATCAGCCCCAGCATTTT
TRBJ2-3,TRBD2,-,TRBV2,CASSVTSGRQTQYF,TGTGCCAGCAGTGTGACTAGCGGGAGGCAAACGCAGTATTTT
TRBJ2-5,TRBD2,-,TRBV5-1,CASSLGGGSETQYF,TGCGCCAGCAGCTTGGGCGGGGGATCGGAGACCCAGTACTTC
TRBJ2-5,TRBD1,-,TRBV5-4,CASSLEGALGTQYF,TGTGCCAGCAGCTTGGAGGGGGCGCTGGGGACCCAGTACTTC
TRBJ1-5,-,once,TRBV30,CASSGGRGNQPQHF,TGTGCCTCTAGTGGAGGCAGGGGCAATCAGCCCCAGCATTTT
TRBJ1-1,-,-,TRBV6-1,CASMSSDPGAFF,TGTGCCAGCATGAGCAGTGATCCTGGAGCTTTCTTT
TRBJ1-3,TRBD1,-,TRBV6-4,CASSAGQGEGNTIYF,TGTGCCAGCAGTGCGGGACAGGGAGAAGGAAACACCATATATTTT
TRBJ2-1,-,-,TRBV7-2,CASSLAIAYEQFF,TGTGCCAGCAGCTTAGCGATTGCCTATGAGCAGTTCTTC
TRBJ2-3,-,-,TRBV7-3,CASSLGGTSTDTQYF,TGTGCCAGCAGCCTAGGGGGGACTAGCACAGATACGCAGTATTTT
TRBJ2-3,-,-,TRBV14,CASRRFSHTDTQYF,TGTGCCAGCAGGAGATTTAGTCACACAGATACGCAGTATTTT
TRBJ1-5,TRBD1,-,TRBV27,CASREGQGNQPQHF,TGTGCCAGCAGGGAGGGACAGGGGAACCAGCCCCAGCATTTT